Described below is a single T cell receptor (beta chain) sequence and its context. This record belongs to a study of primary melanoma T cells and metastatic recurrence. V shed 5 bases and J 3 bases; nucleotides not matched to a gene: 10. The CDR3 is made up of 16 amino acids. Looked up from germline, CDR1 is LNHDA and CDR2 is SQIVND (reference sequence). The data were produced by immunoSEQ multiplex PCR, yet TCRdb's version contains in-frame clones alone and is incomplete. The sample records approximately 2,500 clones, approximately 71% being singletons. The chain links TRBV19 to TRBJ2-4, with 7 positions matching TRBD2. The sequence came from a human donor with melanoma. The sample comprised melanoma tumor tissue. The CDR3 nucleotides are TGTGCCAGTAGTCTCCTCCCCGCGGGGGTCAAAAACATTCAGTACTTC. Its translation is CASSLLPAGVKNIQYF.